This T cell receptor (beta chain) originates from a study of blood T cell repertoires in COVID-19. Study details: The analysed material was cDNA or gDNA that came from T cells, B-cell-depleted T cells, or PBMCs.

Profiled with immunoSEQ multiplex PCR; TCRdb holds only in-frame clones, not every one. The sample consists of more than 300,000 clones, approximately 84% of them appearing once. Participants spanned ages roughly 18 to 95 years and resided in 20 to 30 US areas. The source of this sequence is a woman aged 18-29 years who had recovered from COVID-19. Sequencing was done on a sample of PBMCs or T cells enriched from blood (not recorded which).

The CDR3 sequence is CASSPSNYGYTF. The DNA of the CDR3 is TGCGCCAGCAGTCCCTCTAACTATGGCTACACCTTC. This rearrangement joins TRBV5-1 to TRBJ1-2; no definite D call. V dropped 5 bases and J dropped 0 bases, with 5 bases sitting between them. Germline-derived CDR1 and CDR2 are SGHRS and YFSETQ. The CDR3 covers 12 residues.